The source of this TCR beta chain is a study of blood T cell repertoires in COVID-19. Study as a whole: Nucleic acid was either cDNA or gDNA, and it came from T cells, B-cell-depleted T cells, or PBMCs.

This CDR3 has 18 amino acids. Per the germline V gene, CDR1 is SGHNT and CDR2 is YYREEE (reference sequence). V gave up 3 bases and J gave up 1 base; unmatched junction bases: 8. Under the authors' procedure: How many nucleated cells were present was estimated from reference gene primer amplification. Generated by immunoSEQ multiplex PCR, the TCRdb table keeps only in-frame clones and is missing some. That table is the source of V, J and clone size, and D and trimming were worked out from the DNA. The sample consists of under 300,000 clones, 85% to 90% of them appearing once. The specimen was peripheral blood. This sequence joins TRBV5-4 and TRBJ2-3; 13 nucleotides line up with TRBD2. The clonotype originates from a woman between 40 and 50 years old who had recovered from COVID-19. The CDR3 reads CASSSPTSGRGGTDTQYF. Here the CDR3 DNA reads TGTGCCAGCAGCTCCCCCACTAGCGGGAGGGGGGGCACAGATACGCAGTATTTT.